This T cell receptor (beta chain) is drawn from a study of T cell changes during pregnancy in multiple sclerosis. This clone was detected once. The repertoire was sequenced with immunoSEQ multiplex PCR; TCRdb's copy has only in-frame clones and lacks some. Of just over 90,000 clones detected, 91% appear once; the ten largest clones hold around 1.7%. The TCR comes from a female donor in good health, enrolled as a control in a pregnancy study. This sample comprised peripheral blood, obtained after pregnancy.

CDR3 amino acids: CASSEGQLNGYTF. Here the CDR3 DNA reads TGTGCCAGCAGTGAGGGGCAGCTTAATGGCTACACCTTC. This chain connects TRBV6-1 to TRBJ1-2, with D possibly being TRBD1 (5 bases). The germline V gene encodes CDR1 MNHNS and CDR2 SASEGT. V was cut by 3 bases and J by 6 bases, with 11 bases left in between. The CDR3 runs to 13 residues.